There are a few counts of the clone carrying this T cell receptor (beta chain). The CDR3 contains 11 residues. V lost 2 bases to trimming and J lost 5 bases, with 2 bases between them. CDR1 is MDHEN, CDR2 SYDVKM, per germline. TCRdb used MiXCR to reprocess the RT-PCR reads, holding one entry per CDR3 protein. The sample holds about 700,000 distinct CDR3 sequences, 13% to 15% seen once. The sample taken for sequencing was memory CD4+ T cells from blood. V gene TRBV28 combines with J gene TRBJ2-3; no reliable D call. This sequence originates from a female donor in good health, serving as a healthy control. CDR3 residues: CASSLKDTQYF. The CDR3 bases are TGTGCCAGCAGTTTAAAAGATACGCAGTATTTT.